The 13 T cell receptor beta chains below were found in one sample sequenced in a study of pediatric ulcerative colitis. One to two pinch biopsies were taken from the rectum during colonoscopy. Some clones are missing from TCRdb's copy, which holds only in-frame ones; the method was immunoSEQ multiplex PCR. The sample has tens of thousands of clones, roughly 73% seen once. Material: gut tissue. All receptors derive from a boy aged 10-17 years with moderate ulcerative colitis.

The V call is TRBV18, the J call TRBJ2-3; a possible D gene is TRBD2 (6 bases). Germline V lookup: CDR1 KGHSH, CDR2 LQKENI. The CDR3 contains 16 residues. V lost 2 bases to trimming and J lost 1 base, with 13 bases between them. CDR3: CASSPGGGARTDTQYF. In nucleotides, the CDR3 is TGTGCCAGCTCACCAGGAGGCGGGGCCCGCACAGATACGCAGTATTTT.

The gene calls are TRBV19 and TRBJ1-5; 7 nucleotides line up with TRBD1. CDR1 is LNHDA and CDR2 is SQIVND in the germline V gene (reference sequence). The junction had 10 bases not matched to a gene; V was cut back by 7 bases and J by 4 bases. The CDR3 spans 15 residues. The CDR3 protein is CASTLPGQYNQPQHF. CDR3 sequence (DNA): TGTGCCAGTACCTTACCGGGACAGTATAATCAGCCCCAGCATTTT.

The chain links TRBV29-1 to TRBJ1-1; D perhaps matches TRBD1 (5 bases). CDR3 length: 13 residues. CDR1 SQVTM and CDR2 ANQGSEA come from the germline V gene. Trimming took off 5 bases at V and 0 bases at J, with 10 bases between the two ends. CDR3 loop: CSVREGMNTEAFF. The CDR3 bases are TGCAGCGTTCGCGAGGGGATGAACACTGAAGCTTTCTTT.

This chain links TRBV7-8 with TRBJ2-3, with D unclear. V lost 3 bases and J lost 6, with 4 bases in between. This CDR3 region has 11 residues. Germline V gene lookup returns CDR1 SGHVS and CDR2 FQNEAQ. This CDR3 reads CASSLMDTQYF. The CDR3 DNA reads TGTGCCAGCAGCTTGATGGATACGCAGTATTTT.

This clone was detected only once. This sequence joins TRBV29-1 and TRBJ1-1; 9 nucleotides match TRBD1. The trim removed 4 bases at V and 5 bases at J, leaving 11 bases unmatched. Germline lookup yields CDR1 SQVTM and CDR2 ANQGSEA. The CDR3 covers 15 residues. The CDR3 sequence: CSVALGTGTSTEAFF. The DNA of the CDR3 is TGCAGCGTTGCCCTCGGGACAGGGACGAGTACTGAAGCTTTCTTT.

J is TRBJ1-4 and V is TRBV9; D not certain. V dropped 0 bases and J dropped 0 bases, with 9 bases sitting between them. The CDR3 consists of 16 residues. Germline V gene data show CDR1 as SGDLS and CDR2 as YYNGEE. CDR3 DNA: TGTGCCAGCAGCGTAGCTGTTCAGGCAACTAATGAAAAACTGTTTTTT. This translates into CASSVAVQATNEKLFF.

The rearrangement joins TRBV19 to TRBJ2-7, with 10 bases lining up with TRBD1. Trimming took 0 bases from V and 3 from J; bases not matched to a gene: 11. The CDR3 consists of 18 residues. CDR1 is LNHDA and CDR2 is SQIVND in the germline V gene (reference sequence). The CDR3, as DNA: TGTGCCAGTAGTATAGATTCCGGGACAGGGGTATCTTACTACGAGCAGTACTTC. It yields the protein CASSIDSGTGVSYYEQYF. Using reference TRBV19 and TRBJ2-7 for the parts outside the CDR3, the full variable domain is DGGITQSPKYLFRKEGQNVTLSCEQNLNHDAMYWYRQDPGQGLRLIYYSQIVNDFQKGDIAEGYSVSREKKESFPLTVTSAQKNPTAFYLCASSIDSGTGVSYYEQYFGPGTRLTVT.

The rearrangement joins TRBV28 to TRBJ1-4; TRBD1 is a possible D gene (6 bases). Germline loops: CDR1 MDHEN, CDR2 SYDVKM. V lost 7 bases to trimming and J lost 10 bases, with 13 bases between them. This CDR3 region has 12 residues. CDR3 protein: CASTGAAGKLFF. CDR3 DNA: TGTGCCAGCACGGGGGCAGCGGGAAAACTGTTTTTT.

The rearrangement links TRBV6-4 to TRBJ2-2; D is uncertain. Per germline, CDR1 MRHNA and CDR2 SNTAGT. This CDR3 is 13 amino acids long. V gave up 3 bases and J gave up 7 bases, with 9 bases separating them. The CDR3 spells CASSDGPNGELFF. CDR3 nucleotide sequence: TGTGCCAGCAGTGATGGCCCCAACGGGGAGCTGTTTTTT.

This clone occurred a few times. The V and J genes are TRBV2 and TRBJ2-7; no clear D. V lost 2 bases and J lost 0, with 8 bases in between. Per the germline V gene, CDR1 is SNHLY and CDR2 is FYNNEI. This CDR3 contains 14 residues. The chain's CDR3 is CASSEIQVSYEQYF. CDR3 sequence (DNA): TGTGCCAGCAGTGAAATTCAGGTCTCCTACGAGCAGTACTTC.

The chain carries TRBV30 and TRBJ1-2; D uncertain. Germline assignment: CDR1 GTSNPN and CDR2 SVGIG (reference sequence). CDR3 size: 14 residues. Deletions cut 4 bases from V and 4 bases from J, with 16 bases between. CDR3 protein: CAWTRLSGLYGYTF. Written as DNA, the CDR3 is TGTGCCTGGACACGTTTGTCCGGTCTCTATGGCTACACCTTC.

The chain employs TRBV5-5 and TRBJ1-2; no clear D gene. Germline V gives CDR1 SGHKS, CDR2 YYEKEE (reference sequence). Trimming took 0 bases from V and 2 from J, leaving 5 bases between them. The CDR3 contains 13 residues. In DNA form, the CDR3 reads TGTGCCAGCAGCTTGGGGCAGAACTATGGCTACACCTTC. Translated: CASSLGQNYGYTF.

V is TRBV12-5 and J is TRBJ2-7; the D is unclear. The CDR3 sequence is 14 residues long. Trimming stripped 1 base from V and 3 bases from J, with 10 bases between. CDR1 and CDR2 from the germline V gene are LGHNT and FRNRAP. The CDR3 sequence: CASGLAHLYYEQYF. CDR3 nucleotide sequence: TGTGCTAGTGGTTTGGCCCATCTTTACTACGAGCAGTACTTC.